This TCR beta chain is drawn from a study of blood T cell repertoires in COVID-19. Germline CDR1 MDHEN, CDR2 SYDVKM. This CDR3 contains 13 residues. Germline trimming cut 6 bases from V and 0 bases from J; bases unmatched to any gene: 1. Assay used: immunoSEQ multiplex PCR; TCRdb lists only in-frame clones, some missing. The data show 150,000 to 200,000 clones, with 80% seen just once and 5% to 6% held by the top ten. The receptor comes from a man aged 35 to 55 who had recovered from COVID-19. This sequence joins TRBV28 and TRBJ2-5; 7 bases fit TRBD1. The specimen was PBMCs or T cells enriched from blood (not recorded which). The DNA of the CDR3 is TGTGCCAGCAGCACAGGGGACCAAGAGACCCAGTACTTC. Its translation: CASSTGDQETQYF.